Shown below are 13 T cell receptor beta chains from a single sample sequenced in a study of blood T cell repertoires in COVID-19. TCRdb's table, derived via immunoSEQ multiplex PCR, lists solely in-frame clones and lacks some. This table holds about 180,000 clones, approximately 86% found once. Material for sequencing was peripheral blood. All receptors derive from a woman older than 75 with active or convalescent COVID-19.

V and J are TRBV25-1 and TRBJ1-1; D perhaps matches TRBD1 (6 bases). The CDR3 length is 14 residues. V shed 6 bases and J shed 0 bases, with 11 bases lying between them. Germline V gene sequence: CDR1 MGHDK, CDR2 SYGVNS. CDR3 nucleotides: TGTGCCAGCAGCGTAGGGGGAATGAACACTGAAGCTTTCTTT. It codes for CASSVGGMNTEAFF.

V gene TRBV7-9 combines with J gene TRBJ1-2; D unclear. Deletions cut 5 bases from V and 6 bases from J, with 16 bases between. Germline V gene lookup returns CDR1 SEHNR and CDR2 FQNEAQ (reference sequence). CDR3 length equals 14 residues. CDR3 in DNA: TGTGCCAGCAGCCCAGGACTAAGCGCGGATGGCTACACCTTC. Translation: CASSPGLSADGYTF. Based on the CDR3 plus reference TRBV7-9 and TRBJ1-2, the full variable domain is DTGVSQNPRHKITKRGQNVTFRCDPISEHNRLYWYRQTLGQGPEFLTYFQNEAQLEKSRLLSDRFSAERPKGSFSTLEIQRTEQGDSAMYLCASSPGLSADGYTFGSGTRLTVV.

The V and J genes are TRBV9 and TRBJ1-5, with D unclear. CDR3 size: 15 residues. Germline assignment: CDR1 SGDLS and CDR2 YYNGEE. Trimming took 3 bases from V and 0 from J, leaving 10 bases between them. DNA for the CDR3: TGTGCCAGCAGCGAGTCCGGGTATAGCAATCAGCCCCAGCATTTT. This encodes CASSESGYSNQPQHF.

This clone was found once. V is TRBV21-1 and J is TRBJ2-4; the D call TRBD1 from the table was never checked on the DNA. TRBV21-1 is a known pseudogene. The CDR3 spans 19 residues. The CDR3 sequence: CASSKVGRGRPEGGNIQYF. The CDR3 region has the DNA TGTGCCAGCAGCAAAGTCGGCAGGGGGCGCCCCGAGGGAGGGAACATTCAGTACTTC.

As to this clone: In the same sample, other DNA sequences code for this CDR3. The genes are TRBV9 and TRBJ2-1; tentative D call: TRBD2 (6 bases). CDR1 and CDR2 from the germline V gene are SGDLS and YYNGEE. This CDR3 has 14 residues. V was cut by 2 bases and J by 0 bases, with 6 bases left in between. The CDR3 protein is CASSVGGSYNEQFF. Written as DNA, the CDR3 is TGTGCCAGCAGCGTCGGGGGCTCCTACAATGAGCAGTTCTTC.

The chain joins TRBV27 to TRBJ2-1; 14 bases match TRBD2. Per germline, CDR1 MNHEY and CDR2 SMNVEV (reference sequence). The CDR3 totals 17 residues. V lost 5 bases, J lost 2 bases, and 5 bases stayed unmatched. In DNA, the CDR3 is TGTGCCAGCAGTCCTCGACTAGCGGGAGGGACCTACAATGAGCAGTTCTTC. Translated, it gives CASSPRLAGGTYNEQFF.

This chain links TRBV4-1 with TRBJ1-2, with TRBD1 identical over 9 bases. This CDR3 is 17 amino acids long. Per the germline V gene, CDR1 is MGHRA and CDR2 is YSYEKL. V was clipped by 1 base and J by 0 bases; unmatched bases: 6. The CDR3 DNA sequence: TGCGCCAGCAGCCAAGGTTACAGGGGGCGCTCTAACTATGGCTACACCTTC. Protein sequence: CASSQGYRGRSNYGYTF.

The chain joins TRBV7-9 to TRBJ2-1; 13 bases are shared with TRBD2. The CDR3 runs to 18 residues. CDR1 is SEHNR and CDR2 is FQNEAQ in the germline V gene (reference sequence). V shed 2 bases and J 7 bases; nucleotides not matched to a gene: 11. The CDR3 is CASSLKARTSGSRNEQFF. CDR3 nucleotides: TGTGCCAGCAGCTTAAAGGCCAGGACTAGCGGGAGTCGAAATGAGCAGTTCTTC.

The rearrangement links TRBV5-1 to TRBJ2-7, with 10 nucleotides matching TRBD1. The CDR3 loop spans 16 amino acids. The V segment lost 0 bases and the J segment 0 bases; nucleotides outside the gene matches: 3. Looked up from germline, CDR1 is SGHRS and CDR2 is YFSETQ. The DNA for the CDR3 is TGCGCCAGCAGCTTGGATGGACAGGGGGTCTCCTACGAGCAGTACTTC. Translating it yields CASSLDGQGVSYEQYF.

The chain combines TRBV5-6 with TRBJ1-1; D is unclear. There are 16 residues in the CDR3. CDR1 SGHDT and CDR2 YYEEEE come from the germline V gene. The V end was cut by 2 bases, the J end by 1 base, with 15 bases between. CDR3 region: CASSLSLGLENTEAFF. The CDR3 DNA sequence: TGTGCCAGCAGCTTATCTCTCGGTCTAGAGAACACTGAAGCTTTCTTT.

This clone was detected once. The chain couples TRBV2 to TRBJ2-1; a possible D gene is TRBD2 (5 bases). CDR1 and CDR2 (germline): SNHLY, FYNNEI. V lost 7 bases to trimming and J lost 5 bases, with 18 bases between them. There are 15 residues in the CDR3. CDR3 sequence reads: CASIQRLLLDNEQFF. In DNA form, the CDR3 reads TGTGCCAGCATTCAGCGACTACTCCTAGACAATGAGCAGTTCTTC. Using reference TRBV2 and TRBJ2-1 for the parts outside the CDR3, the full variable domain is EPEVTQTPSHQVTQMGQEVILRCVPISNHLYFYWYRQILGQKVEFLVSFYNNEISEKSEIFDDQFSVERPDGSNFTLKIRSTKLEDSAMYFCASIQRLLLDNEQFFGPGTRLTVL.

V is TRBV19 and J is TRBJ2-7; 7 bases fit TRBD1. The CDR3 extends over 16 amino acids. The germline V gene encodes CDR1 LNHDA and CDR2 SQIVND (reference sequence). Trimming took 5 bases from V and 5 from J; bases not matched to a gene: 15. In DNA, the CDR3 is TGTGCCAGTAGTGCCAACAGGGGCCCCAAGGTAGACGAGCAGTACTTC. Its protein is CASSANRGPKVDEQYF.

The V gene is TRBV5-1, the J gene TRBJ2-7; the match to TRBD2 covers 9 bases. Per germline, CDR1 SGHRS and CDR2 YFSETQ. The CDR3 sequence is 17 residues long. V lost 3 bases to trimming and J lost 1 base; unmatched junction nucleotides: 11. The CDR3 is CASSYPPLSGRSYEQYF. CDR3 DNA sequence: TGCGCCAGCAGCTATCCGCCGTTAAGCGGGAGGTCCTACGAGCAGTACTTC. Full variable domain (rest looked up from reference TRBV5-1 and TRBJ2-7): KAGVTQTPRYLIKTRGQQVTLSCSPISGHRSVSWYQQTPGQGLQFLFEYFSETQRNKGNFPGRFSGRQFSNSRSEMNVSTLELGDSALYLCASSYPPLSGRSYEQYFGPGTRLTVT.